What follows are 6 T cell receptor beta chains derived from one specimen sequenced in a study of blood T cell repertoires in COVID-19 (dated by TCRdb to 2020 to 2022). The library was prepared using the immunoSEQ multiplex PCR assay. As stored in TCRdb, this immuneACCESS dataset retains in-frame rearrangements with V and J assigned. A fraction of the clones does not appear; measured against another copy, unresolved V genes explain less than half of the discrepancy, and the remainder lacks a known reason. This sample holds fewer than 150,000 clones; roughly 80% were observed only once. The ten largest clones capture around 2.3% of the sample. Material: peripheral blood. These receptors all stem from a man between 50 and 59 years old with acute or convalescent COVID-19.

This sequence joins TRBV24-1 and TRBJ2-7; perhaps TRBD1 as D (5 bases). Trimming left V 4 bases short and J 5 bases short, with 17 bases between. In germline, CDR1 is KGHDR, CDR2 SFDVKD. The CDR3 is 15 residues long. As DNA, the CDR3 is TGTGCCACCAGTGACACGACAGCCGCAGGGAACGAGCAGTACTTC. This encodes CATSDTTAAGNEQYF.

This sequence joins TRBV6-5 and TRBJ2-7; 9 bases are a match to TRBD1. This CDR3 comprises 13 residues. Trimming removed 6 bases from V and 3 bases from J; junction bases left unmatched: 3. CDR1 and CDR2 from the germline V gene are MNHEY and SVGAGI. CDR3 protein: CASRQGAGYEQYF. The DNA of the CDR3 is TGTGCCAGCAGACAGGGGGCTGGCTACGAGCAGTACTTC.

This chain joins TRBV28 and TRBJ1-1, with TRBD1 matching 8 bases. CDR3 size: 16 residues. Germline values: CDR1 MDHEN, CDR2 SYDVKM. V lost 5 bases and J lost 2; bases outside the gene matches: 10. The CDR3: CASSRPGTGPNTEAFF. For the CDR3, the DNA is TGTGCCAGCAGTAGACCCGGGACAGGACCAAACACTGAAGCTTTCTTT. The entire variable domain, with the rest obtained from reference TRBV28 and TRBJ1-1, is as follows: DVKVTQSSRYLVKRTGEKVFLECVQDMDHENMFWYRQDPGLGLRLIYFSYDVKMKEKGDIPEGYSVSREKKERFSLILESASTNQTSMYLCASSRPGTGPNTEAFFGQGTRLTVV.

The chain has TRBV4-1 and TRBJ2-1; 8 bases agree with TRBD1. Germline CDR1 and CDR2: MGHRA and YSYEKL. The CDR3 extends over 17 amino acids. The junction had 12 bases not matched to a gene; V was cut back by 4 bases and J by 4 bases. The CDR3 region is CASSLDRSRGPYNEQFF. The DNA for the CDR3 is TGCGCCAGCAGCCTAGACAGGTCCAGGGGGCCGTACAATGAGCAGTTCTTC.

The chain uses TRBV10-3 and TRBJ1-3; D is perhaps TRBD1 (6 bases). There are 12 residues in the CDR3. V was shortened by 8 bases and J by 4 bases, with 9 bases between the two germline ends. Germline CDR1 ENHRY, CDR2 SYGVKD. In nucleotides, the CDR3 is TGTGCCATCGCAGGGGCCGGAAACACCATATATTTT. Its protein is CAIAGAGNTIYF.

The chain has TRBV19 and TRBJ2-1; TRBD2 matches at 10 bases. V was clipped by 7 bases and J by 1 base; unmatched bases: 4. The CDR3 consists of 15 residues. From germline, CDR1 is LNHDA and CDR2 SQIVND (reference sequence). The CDR3 sequence is CASMGTSVSYNEQFF. The CDR3 DNA follows: TGTGCCAGTATGGGGACTAGCGTTTCCTACAATGAGCAGTTCTTC. Combining the CDR3 with reference TRBV19 and TRBJ2-1 gives the whole variable domain DGGITQSPKYLFRKEGQNVTLSCEQNLNHDAMYWYRQDPGQGLRLIYYSQIVNDFQKGDIAEGYSVSREKKESFPLTVTSAQKNPTAFYLCASMGTSVSYNEQFFGPGTRLTVL.